This record looks at one TCR beta chain sequence and its context. Its antigen remains unidentified. For the second PCR, which ran for 7 to 11 cycles, a sample-barcoded 5' primer and a J-beta primer mix were used. TCRdb re-called the 5' RACE reads through MiXCR, storing one row per CDR3 protein. The sample contains about 280,000 distinct CDR3 sequences, around 29% of which appear only once. Healthy Caucasian individuals from Russia aged roughly 6 to 90 served as donors. This record comes from a study of blood T cells in healthy people across ages. Looking at the study overall: Template switching recovered approximately one barcoded beta molecule for every two T cells. Overall study findings and caveats: Strongly correlated with naive T cell percentage was TCR beta diversity. Naive CD4+ cells and diversity were both higher in long-lived donors than in aged donors.

The germline CDR1 and CDR2 sequences are SEHNR and FQNEAQ (reference sequence). This CDR3 is built from 15 residues. Trimming removed 5 bases from V and 5 bases from J; junction bases left unmatched: 6. The receptor was derived from a woman aged 70-85 years in good health. Sequenced material: blood. The rearrangement links TRBV7-9 to TRBJ1-4, with TRBD1 matching over 9 bases. DNA of the CDR3: TGTGCCAGCAGCCCCCCCGGGACAGGGAATGAAAAACTGTTTTTT. Translation gives CASSPPGTGNEKLFF.